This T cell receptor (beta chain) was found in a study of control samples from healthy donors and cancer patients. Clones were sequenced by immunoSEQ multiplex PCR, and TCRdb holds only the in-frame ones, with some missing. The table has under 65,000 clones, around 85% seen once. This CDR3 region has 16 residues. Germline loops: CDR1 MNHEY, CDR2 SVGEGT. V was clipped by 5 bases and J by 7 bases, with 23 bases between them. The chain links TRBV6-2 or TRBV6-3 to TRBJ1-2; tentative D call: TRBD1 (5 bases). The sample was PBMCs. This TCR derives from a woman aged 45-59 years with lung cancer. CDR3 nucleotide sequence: TGTGCCAGCAGTAAGGGACCAGGGTCCCCTCTAGGTGGCTACACCTTC. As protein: CASSKGPGSPLGGYTF.